This T cell receptor beta chain was observed in a study of OX40 agonist ivuxolimab in advanced cancers. Notes on the study in general: The study observed clonal expansion of CD4+ and CD8+ blood T cells by week 6 at 0.1 to 3.0 mg/kg. Researchers report that CD8+ T cells had, on average, more expanded clones than CD4+.

Details on this clone: The target antigen is unknown.

The trim removed 8 bases at V and 2 bases at J, leaving 8 bases unmatched. This CDR3 is 14 amino acids long. Germline CDR1 LNHNV, CDR2 YYDKDF (reference sequence). Repertoires were generated with immunoSEQ multiplex PCR, while TCRdb's copy carries only in-frame clones and drops some. The sample comprises about 45,000 clones, roughly 91% of which are singletons, and around 19% rests with the top ten. The clonotype comes from an adult with an advanced solid tumor such as melanoma, head and neck, liver or kidney cancer. This specimen was CD4+ or CD8+ T cells sorted from blood, taken in a trial of the OX40 agonist ivuxolimab. The rearrangement links TRBV15 to TRBJ2-5, with 7 bases aligning to TRBD2. DNA for the CDR3: TGTGCCACCCATGCCAGCGGGGAACAAGAGACCCAGTACTTC. Residues: CATHASGEQETQYF.